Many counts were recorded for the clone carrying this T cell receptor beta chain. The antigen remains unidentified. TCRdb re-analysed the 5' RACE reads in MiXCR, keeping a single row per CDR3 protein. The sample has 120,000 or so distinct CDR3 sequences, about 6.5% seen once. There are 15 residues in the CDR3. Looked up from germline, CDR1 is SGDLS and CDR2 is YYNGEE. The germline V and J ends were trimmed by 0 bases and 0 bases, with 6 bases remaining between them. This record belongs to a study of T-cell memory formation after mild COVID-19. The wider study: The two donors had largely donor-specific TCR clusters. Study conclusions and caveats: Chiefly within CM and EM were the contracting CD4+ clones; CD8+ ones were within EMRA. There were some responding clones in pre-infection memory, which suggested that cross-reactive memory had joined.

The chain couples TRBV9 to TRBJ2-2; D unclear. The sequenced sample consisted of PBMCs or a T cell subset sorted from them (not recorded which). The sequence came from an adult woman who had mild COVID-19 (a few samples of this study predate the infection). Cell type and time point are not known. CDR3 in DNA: TGTGCCAGCAGCGTAGTCCACACGAACACCGGGGAGCTGTTTTTT. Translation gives CASSVVHTNTGELFF.